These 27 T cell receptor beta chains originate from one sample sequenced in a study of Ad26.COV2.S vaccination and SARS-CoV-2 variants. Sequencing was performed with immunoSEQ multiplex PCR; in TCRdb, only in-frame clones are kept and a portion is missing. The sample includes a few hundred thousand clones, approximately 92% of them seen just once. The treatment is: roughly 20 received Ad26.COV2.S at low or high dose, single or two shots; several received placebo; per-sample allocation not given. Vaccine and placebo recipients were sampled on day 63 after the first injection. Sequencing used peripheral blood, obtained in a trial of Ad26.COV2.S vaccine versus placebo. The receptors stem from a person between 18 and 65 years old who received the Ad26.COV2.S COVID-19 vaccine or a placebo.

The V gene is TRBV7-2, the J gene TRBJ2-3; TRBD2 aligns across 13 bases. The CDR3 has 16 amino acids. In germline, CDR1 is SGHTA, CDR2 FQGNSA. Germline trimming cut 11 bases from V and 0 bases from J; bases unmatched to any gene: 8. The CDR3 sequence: CALPLAGGTSTDTQYF. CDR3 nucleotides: TGTGCCCTCCCACTAGCGGGGGGGACTAGCACAGATACGCAGTATTTT. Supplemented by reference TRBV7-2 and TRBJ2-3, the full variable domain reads GAGVSQSPSNKVTEKGKDVELRCDPISGHTALYWYRQSLGQGLEFLIYFQGNSAPDKSGLPSDRFSAERTGGSVSTLTIQRTQQEDSAVYLCALPLAGGTSTDTQYFGPGTRLTVL.

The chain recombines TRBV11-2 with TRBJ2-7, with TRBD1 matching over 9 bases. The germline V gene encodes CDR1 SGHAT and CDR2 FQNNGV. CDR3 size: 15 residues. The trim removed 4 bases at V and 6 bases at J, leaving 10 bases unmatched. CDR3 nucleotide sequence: TGTGCCAGCAGCTACGGGACAGGGATCTTGAGCGAGCAGTACTTC. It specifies CASSYGTGILSEQYF. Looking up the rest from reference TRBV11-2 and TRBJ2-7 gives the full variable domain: EAGVAQSPRYKIIEKRQSVAFWCNPISGHATLYWYQQILGQGPKLLIQFQNNGVVDDSQLPKDRFSAERLKGVDSTLKIQPAKLEDSAVYLCASSYGTGILSEQYFGPGTRLTVT.

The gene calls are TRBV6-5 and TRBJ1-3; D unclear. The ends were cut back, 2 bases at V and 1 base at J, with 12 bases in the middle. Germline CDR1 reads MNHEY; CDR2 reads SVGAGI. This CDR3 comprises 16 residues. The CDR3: CASSYLSGGSGNTIYF. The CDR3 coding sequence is TGTGCCAGCAGTTACCTTAGTGGAGGTTCTGGAAACACCATATATTTT.

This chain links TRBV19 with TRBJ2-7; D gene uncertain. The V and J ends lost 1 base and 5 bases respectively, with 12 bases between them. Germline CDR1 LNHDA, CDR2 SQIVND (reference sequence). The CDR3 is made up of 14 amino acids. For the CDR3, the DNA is TGTGCCAGTAGTATAGCCGGGTTCCCTAACGAGCAGTACTTC. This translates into CASSIAGFPNEQYF.

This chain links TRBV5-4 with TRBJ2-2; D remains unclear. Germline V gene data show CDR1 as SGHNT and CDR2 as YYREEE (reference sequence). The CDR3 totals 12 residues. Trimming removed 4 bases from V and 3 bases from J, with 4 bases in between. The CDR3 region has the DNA TGTGCCAGCAGCCATTACACCGGGGAGCTGTTTTTT. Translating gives CASSHYTGELFF. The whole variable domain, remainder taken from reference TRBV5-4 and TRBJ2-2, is ETGVTQSPTHLIKTRGQQVTLRCSSQSGHNTVSWYQQALGQGPQFIFQYYREEENGRGNFPPRFSGLQFPNYSSELNVNALELDDSALYLCASSHYTGELFFGEGSRLTVL.

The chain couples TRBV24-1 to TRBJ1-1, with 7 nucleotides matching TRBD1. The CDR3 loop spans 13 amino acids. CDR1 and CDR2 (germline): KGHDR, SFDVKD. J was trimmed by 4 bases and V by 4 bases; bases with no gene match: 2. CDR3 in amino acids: CATSERGRTEAFF. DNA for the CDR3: TGTGCCACCAGTGAAAGGGGGCGCACTGAAGCTTTCTTT.

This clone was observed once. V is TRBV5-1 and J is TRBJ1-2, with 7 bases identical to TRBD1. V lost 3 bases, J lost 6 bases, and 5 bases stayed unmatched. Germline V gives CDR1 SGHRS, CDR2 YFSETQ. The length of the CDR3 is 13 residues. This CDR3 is CASSSTGLNGYTF. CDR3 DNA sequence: TGCGCCAGCAGCTCGACAGGGCTGAATGGCTACACCTTC.

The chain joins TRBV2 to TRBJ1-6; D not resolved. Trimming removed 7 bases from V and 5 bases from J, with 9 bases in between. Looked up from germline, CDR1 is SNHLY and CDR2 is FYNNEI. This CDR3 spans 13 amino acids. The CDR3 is CASNPGHNSPLHF. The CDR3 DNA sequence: TGTGCCAGCAATCCAGGCCATAATTCACCCCTCCACTTT.

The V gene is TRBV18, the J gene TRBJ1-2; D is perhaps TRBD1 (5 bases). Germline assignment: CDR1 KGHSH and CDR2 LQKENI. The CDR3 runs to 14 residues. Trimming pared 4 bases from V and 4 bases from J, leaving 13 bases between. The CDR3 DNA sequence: TGTGCCAGCTCACGGGGACTGTCGGGCTATGGCTACACCTTC. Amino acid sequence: CASSRGLSGYGYTF.

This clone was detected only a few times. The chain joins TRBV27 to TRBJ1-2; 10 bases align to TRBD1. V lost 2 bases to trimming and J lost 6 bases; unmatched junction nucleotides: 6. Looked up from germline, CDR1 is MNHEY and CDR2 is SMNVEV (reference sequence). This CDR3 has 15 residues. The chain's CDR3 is CASSLRQGALNGYTF. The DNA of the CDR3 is TGTGCCAGCAGTTTAAGACAGGGGGCGTTAAATGGCTACACCTTC.

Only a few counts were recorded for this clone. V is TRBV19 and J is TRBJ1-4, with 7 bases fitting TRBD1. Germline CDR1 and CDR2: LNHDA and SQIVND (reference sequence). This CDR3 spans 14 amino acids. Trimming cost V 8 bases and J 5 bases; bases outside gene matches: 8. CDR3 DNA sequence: TGTGCCAGTGAGGAACAGGGGATCAATGAAAAACTGTTTTTT. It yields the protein CASEEQGINEKLFF.

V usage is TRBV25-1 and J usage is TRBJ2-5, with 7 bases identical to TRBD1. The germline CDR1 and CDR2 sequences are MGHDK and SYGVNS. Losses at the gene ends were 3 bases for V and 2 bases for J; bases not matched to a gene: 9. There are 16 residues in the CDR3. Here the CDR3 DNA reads TGTGCCAGCAGTGAGTTGGACAGGTGGGAGCAAGAGACCCAGTACTTC. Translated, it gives CASSELDRWEQETQYF.

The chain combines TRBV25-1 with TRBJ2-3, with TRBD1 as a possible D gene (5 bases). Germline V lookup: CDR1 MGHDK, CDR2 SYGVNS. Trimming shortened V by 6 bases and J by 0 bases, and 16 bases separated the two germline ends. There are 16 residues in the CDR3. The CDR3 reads CASRLKQASSTDTQYF. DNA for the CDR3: TGTGCCAGCAGACTCAAACAGGCTTCTAGCACAGATACGCAGTATTTT.

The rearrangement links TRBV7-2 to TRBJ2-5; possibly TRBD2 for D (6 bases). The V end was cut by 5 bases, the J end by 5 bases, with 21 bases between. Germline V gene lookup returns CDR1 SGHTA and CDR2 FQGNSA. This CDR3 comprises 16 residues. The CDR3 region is CASSPGGARRTETQYF. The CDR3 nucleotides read TGTGCCAGCAGCCCAGGAGGGGCCAGGAGGACGGAGACCCAGTACTTC.

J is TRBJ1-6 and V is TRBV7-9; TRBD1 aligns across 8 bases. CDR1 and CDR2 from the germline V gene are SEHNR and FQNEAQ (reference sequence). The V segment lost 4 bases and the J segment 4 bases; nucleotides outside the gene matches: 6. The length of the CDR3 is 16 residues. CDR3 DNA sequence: TGTGCCAGCAGCTCATCAGGGGGCGTTTATAATTCACCCCTCCACTTT. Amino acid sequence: CASSSSGGVYNSPLHF.

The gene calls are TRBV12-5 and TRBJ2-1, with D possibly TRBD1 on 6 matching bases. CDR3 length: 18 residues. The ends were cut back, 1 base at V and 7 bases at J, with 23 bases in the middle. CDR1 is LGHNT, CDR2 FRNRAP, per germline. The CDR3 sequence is CASGLGQLQGPGKNEQFF. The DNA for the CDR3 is TGTGCTAGTGGTTTGGGCCAATTACAGGGACCCGGTAAGAATGAGCAGTTCTTC.

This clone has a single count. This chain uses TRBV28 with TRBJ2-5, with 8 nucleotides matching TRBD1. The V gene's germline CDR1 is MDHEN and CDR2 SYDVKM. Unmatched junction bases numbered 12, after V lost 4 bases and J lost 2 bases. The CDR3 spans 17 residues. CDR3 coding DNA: TGTGCCAGCAGTTCCGACGTTCGGACAGGGAGACAAGAGACCCAGTACTTC. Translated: CASSSDVRTGRQETQYF.

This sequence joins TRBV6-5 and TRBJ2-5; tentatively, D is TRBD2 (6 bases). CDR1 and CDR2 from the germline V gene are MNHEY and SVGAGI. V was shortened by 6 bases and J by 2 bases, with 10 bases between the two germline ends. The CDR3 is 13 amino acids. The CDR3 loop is CASRRGPQETQYF. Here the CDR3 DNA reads TGTGCCAGCAGGCGGGGACCTCAAGAGACCCAGTACTTC.

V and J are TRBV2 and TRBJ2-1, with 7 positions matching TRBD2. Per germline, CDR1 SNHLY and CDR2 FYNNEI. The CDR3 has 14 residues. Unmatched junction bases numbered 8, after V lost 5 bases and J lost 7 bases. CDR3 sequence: CASSRSRGSNEQFF. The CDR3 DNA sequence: TGTGCCAGCAGTAGGTCGCGGGGGTCAAATGAGCAGTTCTTC.

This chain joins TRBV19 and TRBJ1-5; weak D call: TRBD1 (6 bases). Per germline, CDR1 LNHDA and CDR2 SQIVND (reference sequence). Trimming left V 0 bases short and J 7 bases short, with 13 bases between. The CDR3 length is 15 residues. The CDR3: CASSIEGTGYQPQHF. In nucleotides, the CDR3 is TGTGCCAGTAGTATAGAGGGCACAGGGTACCAGCCCCAGCATTTT.

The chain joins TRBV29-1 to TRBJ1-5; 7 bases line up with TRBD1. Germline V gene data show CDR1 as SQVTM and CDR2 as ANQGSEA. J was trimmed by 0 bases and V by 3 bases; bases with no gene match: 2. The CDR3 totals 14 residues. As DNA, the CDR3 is TGCAGCGTTGAGACAGGGAATAGCAATCAGCCCCAGCATTTT. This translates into CSVETGNSNQPQHF.

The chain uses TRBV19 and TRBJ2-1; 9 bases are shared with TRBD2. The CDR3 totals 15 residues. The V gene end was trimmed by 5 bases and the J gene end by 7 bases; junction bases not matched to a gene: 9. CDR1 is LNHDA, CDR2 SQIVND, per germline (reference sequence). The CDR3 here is CASSLRTSVGNEQFF. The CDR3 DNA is TGTGCCAGTAGTTTGAGGACTAGCGTGGGGAATGAGCAGTTCTTC.

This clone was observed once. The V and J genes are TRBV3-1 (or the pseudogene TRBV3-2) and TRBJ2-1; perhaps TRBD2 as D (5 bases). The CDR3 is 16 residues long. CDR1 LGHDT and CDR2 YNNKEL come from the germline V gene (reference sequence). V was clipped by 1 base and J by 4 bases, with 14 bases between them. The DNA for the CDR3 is TGTGCCAGCAGCCAAGCTTGGGCTAGCTATTACAATGAGCAGTTCTTC. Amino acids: CASSQAWASYYNEQFF.

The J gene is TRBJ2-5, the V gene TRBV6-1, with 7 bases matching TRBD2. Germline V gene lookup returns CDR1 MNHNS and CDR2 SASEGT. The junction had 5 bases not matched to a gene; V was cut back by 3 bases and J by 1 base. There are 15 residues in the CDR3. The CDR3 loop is CASSDLLASQETQYF. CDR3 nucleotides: TGTGCCAGCAGTGATCTACTAGCGTCCCAAGAGACCCAGTACTTC.

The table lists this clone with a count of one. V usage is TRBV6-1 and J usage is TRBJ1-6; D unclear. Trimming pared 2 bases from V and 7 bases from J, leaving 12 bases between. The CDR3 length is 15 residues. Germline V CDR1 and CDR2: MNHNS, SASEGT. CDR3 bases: TGTGCCAGCAGTGAAATGTCTGGGGAAAATTCACCCCTCCACTTT. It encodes CASSEMSGENSPLHF.

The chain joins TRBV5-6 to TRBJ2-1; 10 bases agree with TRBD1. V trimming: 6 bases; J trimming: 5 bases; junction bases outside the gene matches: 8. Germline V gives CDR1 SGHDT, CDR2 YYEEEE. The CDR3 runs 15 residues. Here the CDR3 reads CASTGWGQGNNEQFF. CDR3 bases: TGTGCCAGCACCGGATGGGGACAGGGGAACAATGAGCAGTTCTTC.

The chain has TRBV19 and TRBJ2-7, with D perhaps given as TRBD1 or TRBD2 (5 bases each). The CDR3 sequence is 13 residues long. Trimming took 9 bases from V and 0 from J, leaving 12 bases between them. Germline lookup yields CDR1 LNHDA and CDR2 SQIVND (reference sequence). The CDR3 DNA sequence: TGTGCCAGCTTGGGACCGGGCTCCTACGAGCAGTACTTC. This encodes CASLGPGSYEQYF.